The clone carrying this T cell receptor beta chain has just one count. Its antigen remains unknown. The data were taken from a study of cytomegalovirus exposure and HLA in healthy donors. Overall study results and limits: The TCR clusters that emerged in the first cohort tended, a later analysis found, to co-occur in the 120 or so validation repertoires. The investigators catalogued 150 or so TCR beta chains as cytomegalovirus-associated. Usually a TCR sequence was rare, but some public TCRs were found in many donors. Reports credit the classifier with highly specific, highly sensitive diagnosis of cytomegalovirus status.

The repertoire was sequenced with immunoSEQ multiplex PCR; TCRdb's copy has only in-frame clones and lacks some. Of 150,000 to 200,000 clones listed, 80% to 85% were seen once; the top ten hold approximately 10%. Unmatched junction bases numbered 8, after V lost 6 bases and J lost 2 bases. The germline CDR1 and CDR2 sequences are SNHLY and FYNNEI. The CDR3 contains 15 residues. The chain carries TRBV2 and TRBJ2-7; 9 nucleotides line up with TRBD2. Sequencing was done on a sample of PBMCs. The receptor's source is a man in his thirties or forties in good health and CMV-seropositive. CDR3: CASRGGASGAYEQYF. Written as DNA, the CDR3 is TGTGCCAGCAGAGGGGGGGCTAGCGGGGCCTACGAGCAGTACTTC.